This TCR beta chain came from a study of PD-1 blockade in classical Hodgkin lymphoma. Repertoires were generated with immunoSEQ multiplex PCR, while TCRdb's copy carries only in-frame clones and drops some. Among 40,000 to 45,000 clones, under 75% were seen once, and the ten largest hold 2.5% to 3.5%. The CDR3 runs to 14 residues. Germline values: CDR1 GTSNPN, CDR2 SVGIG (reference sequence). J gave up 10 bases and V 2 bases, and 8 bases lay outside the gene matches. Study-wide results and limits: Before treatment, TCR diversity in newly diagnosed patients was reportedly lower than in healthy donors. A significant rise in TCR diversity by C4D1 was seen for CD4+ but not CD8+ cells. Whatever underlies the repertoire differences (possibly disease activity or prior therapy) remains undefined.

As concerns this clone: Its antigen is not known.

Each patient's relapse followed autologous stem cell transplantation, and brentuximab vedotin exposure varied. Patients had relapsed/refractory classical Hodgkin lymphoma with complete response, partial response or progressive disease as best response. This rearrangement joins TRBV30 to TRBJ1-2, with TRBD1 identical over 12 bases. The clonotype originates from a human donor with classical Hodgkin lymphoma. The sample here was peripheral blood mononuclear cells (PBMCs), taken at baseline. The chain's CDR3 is CAWSQPGQGATYTF. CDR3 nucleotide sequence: TGTGCCTGGAGTCAGCCGGGACAGGGGGCGACCTACACCTTC.